Listed here are 17 T cell receptor beta chains from one sample, sequenced in a study of blood T cell repertoires in COVID-19. The assay was immunoSEQ multiplex PCR, and TCRdb's table has in-frame clones only and misses some. The sample holds under 300,000 clones, around 90% seen once. Sequenced: PBMCs or T cells enriched from blood (not recorded which). The receptors come from a woman in her 30s who had recovered from COVID-19.

This clone was found once. The chain couples TRBV30 to TRBJ1-1, with D perhaps TRBD1 (5 bases). Trimming stripped 8 bases from V and 1 base from J, with 14 bases between. CDR3 size: 13 residues. Looked up from germline, CDR1 is GTSNPN and CDR2 is SVGIG (reference sequence). CDR3 DNA: TGTGCCAAAGGCCTTCAGGGGAACACTGAAGCTTTCTTT. This codes for CAKGLQGNTEAFF.

The V and J genes are TRBV28 and TRBJ1-3; TRBD1 aligns across 8 bases. J was trimmed by 4 bases and V by 5 bases; bases with no gene match: 4. The CDR3 is made up of 14 amino acids. CDR1 MDHEN and CDR2 SYDVKM come from the germline V gene. CDR3 sequence: CASSATGAGNTIYF. As DNA, the CDR3 is TGTGCCAGCAGTGCGACAGGGGCCGGAAACACCATATATTTT. Supplemented by reference TRBV28 and TRBJ1-3, the full variable domain reads DVKVTQSSRYLVKRTGEKVFLECVQDMDHENMFWYRQDPGLGLRLIYFSYDVKMKEKGDIPEGYSVSREKKERFSLILESASTNQTSMYLCASSATGAGNTIYFGEGSWLTVV.

The chain couples TRBV27 to TRBJ2-7, with a weak D call TRBD1 (5 bases). The V and J ends lost 0 bases and 4 bases respectively, with 13 bases between them. CDR1 MNHEY and CDR2 SMNVEV come from the germline V gene (reference sequence). CDR3 length: 15 amino acids. The chain's CDR3 is CASSLSRQSLYEQYF. The DNA of the CDR3 is TGTGCCAGCAGTTTATCTAGACAGAGCCTTTACGAGCAGTACTTC.

This clone has only a few counts. V is TRBV27 and J is TRBJ1-4, with D unresolved. This CDR3 region has 13 residues. The V and J ends lost 6 bases and 7 bases respectively, with 12 bases between them. Germline CDR1 MNHEY, CDR2 SMNVEV (reference sequence). The CDR3 bases are TGTGCCAGCAGCGGACTCATTGGTGAAAAACTGTTTTTT. Protein: CASSGLIGEKLFF.

Turning to this clone: The germline gene is not matched at one end of the junction; a read error may be the cause. V gene TRBV5-8 combines with J gene TRBJ2-7; 9 bases fit TRBD1. The CDR3 covers 13 residues. Germline CDR1 and CDR2: SGHTS and YDEGEE. CDR3 sequence (DNA): TGTGCCAGCTTGGGGACAGGGACGTACGTGCAGTACTTC. Translated: CASLGTGTYVQYF.

This rearrangement joins TRBV19 to TRBJ2-1; TRBD1 might be the D (6 bases). Trimming removed 3 bases from V and 0 bases from J, with 21 bases in between. This CDR3 region has 19 residues. In germline, CDR1 is LNHDA, CDR2 SQIVND (reference sequence). CDR3 sequence: CASSMEPDSHSSSYNEQFF. DNA of the CDR3: TGTGCCAGTAGTATGGAGCCGGACAGCCATTCTAGCTCCTACAATGAGCAGTTCTTC. Based on the CDR3 plus reference TRBV19 and TRBJ2-1, the full variable domain is DGGITQSPKYLFRKEGQNVTLSCEQNLNHDAMYWYRQDPGQGLRLIYYSQIVNDFQKGDIAEGYSVSREKKESFPLTVTSAQKNPTAFYLCASSMEPDSHSSSYNEQFFGPGTRLTVL.

J is TRBJ1-5 and V is TRBV7-2; D not certain. Germline V gene data show CDR1 as SGHTA and CDR2 as FQGNSA. V lost 1 base to trimming and J lost 9 bases, with 10 bases between them. The CDR3 is 13 amino acids. CDR3 sequence: CASSLGQARPQHF. The CDR3 DNA reads as TGTGCCAGCAGCTTAGGGCAGGCCCGGCCCCAGCATTTT.

The V gene is TRBV2, the J gene TRBJ1-4; D is possibly TRBD1 (6 bases). Germline V lookup: CDR1 SNHLY, CDR2 FYNNEI. This CDR3 has 16 residues. V was shortened by 7 bases and J by 4 bases, with 19 bases between the two germline ends. This chain's CDR3 is CASTRIEGGHNEKLFF. CDR3 DNA: TGTGCCAGCACCCGGATTGAGGGGGGGCATAATGAAAAACTGTTTTTT. The variable domain in full, completed from reference TRBV2 and TRBJ1-4, reads EPEVTQTPSHQVTQMGQEVILRCVPISNHLYFYWYRQILGQKVEFLVSFYNNEISEKSEIFDDQFSVERPDGSNFTLKIRSTKLEDSAMYFCASTRIEGGHNEKLFFGSGTQLSVL.

V usage is TRBV13 and J usage is TRBJ1-3; 7 bases fit TRBD1. Germline assignment: CDR1 PRHDT and CDR2 FYEKMQ (reference sequence). With V trimmed by 5 bases and J by 0 bases, 7 bases remained unmatched. This CDR3 is built from 16 residues. The CDR3 DNA sequence: TGTGCCAGCAGCCCCAGACAGGGCCACTCTGGAAACACCATATATTTT. It yields the protein CASSPRQGHSGNTIYF. The full variable domain, completed using reference TRBV13 and TRBJ1-3, is AAGVIQSPRHLIKEKRETATLKCYPIPRHDTVYWYQQGPGQDPQFLISFYEKMQSDKGSIPDRFSAQQFSDYHSELNMSSLELGDSALYFCASSPRQGHSGNTIYFGEGSWLTVV.

This chain uses TRBV5-6 with TRBJ2-3, with TRBD2 as a possible D gene (5 bases). CDR1 SGHDT and CDR2 YYEEEE come from the germline V gene. Trimming took 2 bases from V and 1 from J, leaving 5 bases between them. The CDR3 runs to 13 residues. The CDR3: CASSFGGTDTQYF. The DNA for the CDR3 is TGTGCCAGCAGCTTCGGGGGCACAGATACGCAGTATTTT.

This clone was detected only a few times. For the CDR3, the DNA is TGTGCCAGCAGCCAGAAGAGGGGACAGGCGAAGGGCTTCATGAACACTGAAGCTTTCTTT. Its protein is CASSQKRGQAKGFMNTEAFF. The rearrangement joins TRBV6-6 to TRBJ1-1, with TRBD1 identical over 8 bases. Germline CDR1 reads MNHNY; CDR2 reads SVGAGI (reference sequence). With 6 bases clipped from V and 0 bases from J, the junction kept 21 bases outside the gene matches. The CDR3 extends over 20 amino acids.

The gene calls are TRBV6-5 and TRBJ1-6; D is uncertain. CDR3 size: 14 residues. Germline CDR1 is MNHEY and CDR2 is SVGAGI. Trimming removed 8 bases at V and 6 bases at J, with 14 bases between. CDR3 bases: TGTGCCAGCTTTTTCGTCGGAGGTAATTCACCCCTCCACTTT. Its protein product is CASFFVGGNSPLHF.

This sequence joins TRBV28 and TRBJ2-7; D uncertain. This CDR3 has 12 residues. Germline CDR1 and CDR2: MDHEN and SYDVKM. V gave up 5 bases and J gave up 3 bases, with 8 bases separating them. The DNA of the CDR3 is TGTGCCAGCAGTCCCCTAATCTACGAGCAGTACTTC. It specifies CASSPLIYEQYF.

The chain recombines TRBV19 with TRBJ2-5; no clear D. The V gene lost 6 bases and the J gene lost 5 bases, with 16 bases spanning the gap. The CDR3 length is 14 residues. The V gene's germline CDR1 is LNHDA and CDR2 SQIVND (reference sequence). The CDR3 DNA follows: TGTGCCAGTAGCCCACTTGAGGCTGGGGAGACCCAGTACTTC. As protein: CASSPLEAGETQYF.

The V call is TRBV7-9, the J call TRBJ2-1; 10 bases align to TRBD1. V was pared by 5 bases and J by 6 bases, with 7 bases of the junction left unmatched. Germline CDR1 is SEHNR and CDR2 is FQNEAQ (reference sequence). The CDR3 extends over 15 amino acids. The CDR3 nucleotides read TGTGCCAGCAGCCACGGGACAGGGGAGGTCAATGAGCAGTTCTTC. Protein: CASSHGTGEVNEQFF.

The chain employs TRBV7-9 and TRBJ2-7; 7 bases are shared with TRBD2. The V gene's germline CDR1 is SEHNR and CDR2 FQNEAQ (reference sequence). J lost 2 bases, V lost 1 base, and 5 bases had no gene match. There are 15 residues in the CDR3. In DNA, the CDR3 is TGTGCCAGCAGCTTAGAGGCGGGGGAACCCTACGAGCAGTACTTC. As protein: CASSLEAGEPYEQYF.

As DNA, the CDR3 is TGTGCCAGCAGCGTAGTCGGGGAGCCCCTCACAGATACGCAGTATTTT. It encodes CASSVVGEPLTDTQYF. This chain links TRBV9 with TRBJ2-3; D might be TRBD2 (5 bases). Germline V gene sequence: CDR1 SGDLS, CDR2 YYNGEE. This CDR3 has 16 amino acids. The V gene lost 0 bases and the J gene lost 2 bases, with 13 bases spanning the gap.